This T cell receptor (beta chain) was identified during a study of T cell repertoires in cytomegalovirus infection. Study-level background: Indications came from public TCR beta signatures; they pointed to CMV infection and to a matching HLA type.

V was clipped by 3 bases and J by 5 bases, with 24 bases between them. CDR3 length: 18 amino acids. Germline V lookup: CDR1 SGHVS, CDR2 FNYEAQ. This clonotype occurred many times. One entry per CDR3 protein, called by TCRdb with MiXCR from the reads. The table includes more than 150,000 distinct CDR3 sequences, approximately 19% detected once. The receptor was isolated from a human donor in good health (CMV status not recorded). Some clones in this sample may be carry-over from other donors' samples. The sample consisted of PBMCs. The chain has TRBV7-6 and TRBJ2-3; either TRBD1 or TRBD2 may supply D (6 bases each). CDR3 amino acids: CASSFGGWGARGKDTQYF. The CDR3 region has the DNA TGTGCCAGCAGCTTCGGGGGCTGGGGCGCTCGGGGAAAAGATACGCAGTATTTT.